A selection of T cell receptor beta chains follows, all from one sample in a study of cytomegalovirus exposure and HLA in healthy donors. This table comes from immunoSEQ multiplex PCR, and its TCRdb copy is limited to in-frame clones, with some not included. This sample carries approximately 140,000 clones, 80% of them seen once, and the ten largest clones take roughly 4%. Sequenced: PBMCs. The receptor source for this set is a woman in her 40s in good health and CMV-seronegative. Each CDR3 is given with its conserved first and last residue. Each record gives: clone size, J gene, D gene, V gene, CDR3 protein, CDR3 DNA. A D gene is named only where the DNA matches it firmly. Clone size is stated in some rows and not others, as once, few, many or a class when expanded.

clone size: -; J gene: TRBJ1-1; D gene: -; V gene: TRBV5-1; CDR3 protein: CASSPWDWNTEAFF; CDR3 DNA: TGCGCCAGCAGCCCTTGGGACTGGAACACTGAAGCTTTCTTT
clone size: few; J gene: TRBJ1-4; D gene: TRBD1; V gene: TRBV4-3; CDR3 protein: CASSQGQKANEKLFF; CDR3 DNA: TGCGCCAGCAGCCAGGGACAGAAGGCTAATGAAAAACTGTTTTTT
clone size: -; J gene: TRBJ1-6; D gene: -; V gene: TRBV27; CDR3 protein: CASSLSGVENSPLHF; CDR3 DNA: TGTGCCAGCAGTTTATCAGGGGTAGAGAATTCACCCCTCCACTTT
clone size: -; J gene: TRBJ2-7; D gene: -; V gene: TRBV7-2; CDR3 protein: CASSLDLLGQYF; CDR3 DNA: TGTGCCAGCAGCTTAGACCTCCTCGGGCAGTACTTC
clone size: -; J gene: TRBJ2-2; D gene: -; V gene: TRBV5-1; CDR3 protein: CASSLQGGTGELFF; CDR3 DNA: TGCGCCAGCAGCTTGCAGGGGGGCACCGGGGAGCTGTTTTTT
clone size: -; J gene: TRBJ2-1; D gene: TRBD1; V gene: TRBV5-1; CDR3 protein: CASSLGQGRYNEQFF; CDR3 DNA: TGCGCCAGCAGCTTGGGACAGGGCCGATACAATGAGCAGTTCTTC
clone size: -; J gene: TRBJ2-7; D gene: TRBD2; V gene: TRBV7-9; CDR3 protein: CASSFGTSGSDEQYF; CDR3 DNA: TGTGCCAGCAGCTTCGGGACTAGCGGGAGTGACGAGCAGTACTTC
clone size: -; J gene: TRBJ1-1; D gene: -; V gene: TRBV27; CDR3 protein: CASSIGGGNTEAFF; CDR3 DNA: TGTGCCAGCAGTATAGGGGGGGGAAACACTGAAGCTTTCTTT
clone size: -; J gene: TRBJ1-4; D gene: -; V gene: TRBV11-2; CDR3 protein: CASSLGQGNEKLFF; CDR3 DNA: TGTGCCAGCAGCTTAGGGCAGGGTAATGAAAAACTGTTTTTT
clone size: -; J gene: TRBJ1-3; D gene: TRBD1; V gene: TRBV10-3; CDR3 protein: CAISESTGAGNTIYF; CDR3 DNA: TGTGCCATCAGTGAATCGACAGGGGCTGGAAACACCATATATTTT
clone size: -; J gene: TRBJ2-1; D gene: TRBD2; V gene: TRBV7-3; CDR3 protein: CASSLMVAGTYNEQFF; CDR3 DNA: TGTGCCAGCAGCTTAATGGTAGCGGGAACCTACAATGAGCAGTTCTTC
clone size: -; J gene: TRBJ1-1; D gene: -; V gene: TRBV19; CDR3 protein: CASSPLWANTEAFF; CDR3 DNA: TGTGCCAGTAGTCCCCTATGGGCGAACACTGAAGCTTTCTTT
clone size: -; J gene: TRBJ1-4; D gene: -; V gene: TRBV5-1; CDR3 protein: CASSLVPGANEKLFF; CDR3 DNA: TGCGCCAGCAGCTTGGTCCCAGGGGCTAATGAAAAACTGTTTTTT
clone size: -; J gene: TRBJ2-7; D gene: -; V gene: TRBV5-6; CDR3 protein: CASSLTGLEEQYF; CDR3 DNA: TGTGCCAGCAGCTTGACAGGGTTGGAAGAGCAGTACTTC
clone size: -; J gene: TRBJ2-3; D gene: TRBD1; V gene: TRBV2; CDR3 protein: CASSGQVFTTDTQYF; CDR3 DNA: TGTGCCAGCAGCGGACAGGTTTTTACCACAGATACGCAGTATTTT
clone size: once; J gene: TRBJ2-7; D gene: -; V gene: TRBV9; CDR3 protein: CASSPPSYEQYF; CDR3 DNA: TGTGCCAGCAGCCCTCCTTCCTACGAGCAGTACTTC
clone size: -; J gene: TRBJ1-2; D gene: -; V gene: TRBV25-1; CDR3 protein: CASSEMGAVNYGYTF; CDR3 DNA: TGTGCCAGCAGTGAAATGGGGGCAGTTAACTATGGCTACACCTTC
clone size: -; J gene: TRBJ1-1; D gene: TRBD1; V gene: TRBV14; CDR3 protein: CASSHRRQGNTEAFF; CDR3 DNA: TGTGCCAGCAGCCACCGCCGACAGGGGAACACTGAAGCTTTCTTT
clone size: -; J gene: TRBJ2-7; D gene: -; V gene: TRBV5-4; CDR3 protein: CASSPGGRAAYEQYF; CDR3 DNA: TGTGCCAGCAGCCCCGGCGGGCGGGCCGCCTACGAGCAGTACTTC
clone size: -; J gene: TRBJ2-1; D gene: TRBD1; V gene: TRBV5-1; CDR3 protein: CASSSGTGYNEQFF; CDR3 DNA: TGCGCCAGCAGCTCCGGGACAGGGTACAATGAGCAGTTCTTC
clone size: -; J gene: TRBJ2-3; D gene: TRBD2; V gene: TRBV6-1; CDR3 protein: CASSALASGAGTDTQYF; CDR3 DNA: TGTGCCAGCAGTGCGTTGGCTAGCGGGGCCGGCACAGATACGCAGTATTTT
clone size: -; J gene: TRBJ2-1; D gene: -; V gene: TRBV9; CDR3 protein: CASSVGDNEQFF; CDR3 DNA: TGTGCCAGCAGCGTCGGGGACAATGAGCAGTTCTTC
clone size: once; J gene: TRBJ2-7; D gene: TRBD1; V gene: TRBV10-3; CDR3 protein: CAIKGTGVDEQYF; CDR3 DNA: TGTGCCATCAAAGGGACAGGGGTCGACGAGCAGTACTTC
clone size: -; J gene: TRBJ1-1; D gene: TRBD1; V gene: TRBV4-3; CDR3 protein: CASSQARQGWTEAFF; CDR3 DNA: TGCGCCAGCAGCCAAGCCCGACAGGGGTGGACTGAAGCTTTCTTT
clone size: -; J gene: TRBJ1-2; D gene: -; V gene: TRBV7-8; CDR3 protein: CASSPGGGIYGYTF; CDR3 DNA: TGTGCCAGCAGCCCTGGGGGGGGGATCTATGGCTACACCTTC
clone size: -; J gene: TRBJ2-7; D gene: -; V gene: TRBV6-6; CDR3 protein: CASSYPAYEQYF; CDR3 DNA: TGTGCCAGCAGTTACCCGGCCTACGAGCAGTACTTC
clone size: once; J gene: TRBJ2-7; D gene: TRBD1; V gene: TRBV29-1; CDR3 protein: CSVDGFPGQGASYEQYF; CDR3 DNA: TGCAGCGTTGATGGTTTCCCGGGACAGGGGGCCTCCTACGAGCAGTACTTC
clone size: -; J gene: TRBJ2-7; D gene: TRBD2; V gene: TRBV4-3; CDR3 protein: CASSQDREAGGWEQYF; CDR3 DNA: TGCGCCAGCAGCCAAGATCGGGAAGCGGGAGGCTGGGAGCAGTACTTC
clone size: -; J gene: TRBJ1-2; D gene: -; V gene: TRBV14; CDR3 protein: CASSQVGAYGYTF; CDR3 DNA: TGTGCCAGCAGCCAAGTAGGGGCGTATGGCTACACCTTC